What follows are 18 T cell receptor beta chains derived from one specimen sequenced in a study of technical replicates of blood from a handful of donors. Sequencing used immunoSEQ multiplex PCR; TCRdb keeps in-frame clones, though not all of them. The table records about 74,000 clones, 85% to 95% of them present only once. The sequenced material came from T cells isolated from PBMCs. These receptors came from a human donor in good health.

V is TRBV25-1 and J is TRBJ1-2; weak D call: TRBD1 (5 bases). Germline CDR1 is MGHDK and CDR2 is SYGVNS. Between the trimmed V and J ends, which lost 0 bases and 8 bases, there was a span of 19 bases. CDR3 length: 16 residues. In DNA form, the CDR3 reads TGTGCCAGCAGTGAATACTCCGGGACGCGGGCGGGGGGCTACACCTTC. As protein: CASSEYSGTRAGGYTF.

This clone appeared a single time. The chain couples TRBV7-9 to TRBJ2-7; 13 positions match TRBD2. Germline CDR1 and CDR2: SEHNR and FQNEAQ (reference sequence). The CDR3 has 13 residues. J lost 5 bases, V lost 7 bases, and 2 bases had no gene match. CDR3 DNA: TGTGCCAGCACCGGACTAGCGGGGGACGAGCAGTACTTC. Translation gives CASTGLAGDEQYF.

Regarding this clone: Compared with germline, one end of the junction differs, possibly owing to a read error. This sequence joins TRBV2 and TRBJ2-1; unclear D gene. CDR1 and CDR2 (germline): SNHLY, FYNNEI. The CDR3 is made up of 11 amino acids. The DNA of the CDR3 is TGTGCCAGCAGCTCCTTCAATGAGCAGTTCTTC. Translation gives CASSSFNEQFF.

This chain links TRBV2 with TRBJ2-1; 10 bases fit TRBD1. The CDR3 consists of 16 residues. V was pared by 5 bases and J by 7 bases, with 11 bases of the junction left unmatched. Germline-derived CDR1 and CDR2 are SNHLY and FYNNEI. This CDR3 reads CASSHDRDRGGNEQFF. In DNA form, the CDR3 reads TGTGCCAGCAGTCACGACCGGGACAGGGGAGGAAATGAGCAGTTCTTC. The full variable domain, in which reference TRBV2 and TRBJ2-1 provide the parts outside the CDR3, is EPEVTQTPSHQVTQMGQEVILRCVPISNHLYFYWYRQILGQKVEFLVSFYNNEISEKSEIFDDQFSVERPDGSNFTLKIRSTKLEDSAMYFCASSHDRDRGGNEQFFGPGTRLTVL.

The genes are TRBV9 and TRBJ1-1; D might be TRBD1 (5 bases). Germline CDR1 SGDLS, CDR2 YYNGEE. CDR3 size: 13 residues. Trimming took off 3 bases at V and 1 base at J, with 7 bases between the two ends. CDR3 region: CASSGGENTEAFF. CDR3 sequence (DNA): TGTGCCAGCAGCGGGGGGGAGAACACTGAAGCTTTCTTT. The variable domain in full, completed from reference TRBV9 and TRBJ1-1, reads DSGVTQTPKHLITATGQRVTLRCSPRSGDLSVYWYQQSLDQGLQFLIQYYNGEERAKGNILERFSAQQFPDLHSELNLSSLELGDSALYFCASSGGENTEAFFGQGTRLTVV.

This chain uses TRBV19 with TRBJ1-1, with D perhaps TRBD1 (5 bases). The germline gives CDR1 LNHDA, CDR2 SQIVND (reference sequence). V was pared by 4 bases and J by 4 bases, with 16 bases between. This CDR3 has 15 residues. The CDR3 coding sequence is TGTGCCAGTAGTACCGGGACGGAGGGAAGCACTGAAGCTTTCTTT. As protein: CASSTGTEGSTEAFF.

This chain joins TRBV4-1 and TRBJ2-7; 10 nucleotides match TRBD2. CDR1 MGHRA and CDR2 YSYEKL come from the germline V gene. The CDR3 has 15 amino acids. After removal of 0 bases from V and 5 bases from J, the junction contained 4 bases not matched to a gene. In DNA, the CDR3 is TGCGCCAGCAGCCAAGAGAGCGGGAGGGTTGACGAGCAGTACTTC. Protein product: CASSQESGRVDEQYF.

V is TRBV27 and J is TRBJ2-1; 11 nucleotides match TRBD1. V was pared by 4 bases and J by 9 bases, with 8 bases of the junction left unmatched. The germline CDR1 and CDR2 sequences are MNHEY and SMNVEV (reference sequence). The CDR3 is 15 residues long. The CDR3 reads CASSSRDRGSLEQFF. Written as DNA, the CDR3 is TGTGCCAGCAGTTCGAGGGACAGGGGGAGCCTTGAGCAGTTCTTC.

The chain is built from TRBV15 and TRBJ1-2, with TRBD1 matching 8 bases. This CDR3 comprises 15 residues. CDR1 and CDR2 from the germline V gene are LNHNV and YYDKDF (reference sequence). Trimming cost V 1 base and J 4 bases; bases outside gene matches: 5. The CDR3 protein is CATSRVGGTGYGYTF. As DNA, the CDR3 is TGTGCCACCAGCAGAGTAGGGGGGACAGGCTATGGCTACACCTTC. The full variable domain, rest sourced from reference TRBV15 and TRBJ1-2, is DAMVIQNPRYQVTQFGKPVTLSCSQTLNHNVMYWYQQKSSQAPKLLFHYYDKDFNNEADTPDNFQSRRPNTSFCFLDIRSPGLGDTAMYLCATSRVGGTGYGYTFGSGTRLTVV.

The CDR3 bases are TGTGCCAGCTCACCACGTAAGCTAGCGGGATCCTACGAGCAGTACTTC. It is translated as CASSPRKLAGSYEQYF. This chain uses TRBV18 with TRBJ2-7; 9 bases match TRBD2. This CDR3 has 16 amino acids. Trimming took 1 base from V and 1 from J; bases not matched to a gene: 5. Germline loops: CDR1 KGHSH, CDR2 LQKENI.

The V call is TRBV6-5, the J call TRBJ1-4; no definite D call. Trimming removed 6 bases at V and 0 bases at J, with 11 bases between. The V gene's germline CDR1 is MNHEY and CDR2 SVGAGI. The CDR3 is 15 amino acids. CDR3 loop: CASRRATATNEKLFF. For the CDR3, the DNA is TGTGCCAGCAGGAGGGCGACTGCAACTAATGAAAAACTGTTTTTT.

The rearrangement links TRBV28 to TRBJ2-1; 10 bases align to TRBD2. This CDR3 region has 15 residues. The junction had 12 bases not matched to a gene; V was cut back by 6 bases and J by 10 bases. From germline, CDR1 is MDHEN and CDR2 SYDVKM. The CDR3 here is CASSPSGRAPGEQFF. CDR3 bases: TGTGCCAGCAGCCCGAGCGGGAGGGCCCCGGGGGAGCAGTTCTTC.

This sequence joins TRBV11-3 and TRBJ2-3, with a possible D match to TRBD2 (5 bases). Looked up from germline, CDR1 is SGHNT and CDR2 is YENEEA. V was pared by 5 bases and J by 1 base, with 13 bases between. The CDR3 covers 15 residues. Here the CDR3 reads CASSRLSGRTDTQYF. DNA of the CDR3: TGTGCCAGCAGCAGATTAAGCGGACGCACAGATACGCAGTATTTT.

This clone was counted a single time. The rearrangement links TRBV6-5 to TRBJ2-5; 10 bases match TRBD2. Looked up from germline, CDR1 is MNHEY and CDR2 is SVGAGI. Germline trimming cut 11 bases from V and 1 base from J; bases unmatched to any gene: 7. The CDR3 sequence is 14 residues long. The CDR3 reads CASRASGGQETQYF. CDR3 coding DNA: TGTGCCTCACGGGCTAGCGGGGGCCAAGAGACCCAGTACTTC.

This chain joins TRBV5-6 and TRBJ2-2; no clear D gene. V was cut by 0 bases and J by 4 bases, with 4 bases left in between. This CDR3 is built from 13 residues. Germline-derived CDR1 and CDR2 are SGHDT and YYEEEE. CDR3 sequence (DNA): TGTGCCAGCAGCTTGGGTATCACCGGGGAGCTGTTTTTT. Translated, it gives CASSLGITGELFF.

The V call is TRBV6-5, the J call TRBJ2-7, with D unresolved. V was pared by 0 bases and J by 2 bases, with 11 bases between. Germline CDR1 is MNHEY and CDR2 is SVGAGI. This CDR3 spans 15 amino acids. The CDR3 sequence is CASSYSVDLTYEQYF. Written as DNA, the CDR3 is TGTGCCAGCAGTTACTCGGTAGACTTAACCTACGAGCAGTACTTC.

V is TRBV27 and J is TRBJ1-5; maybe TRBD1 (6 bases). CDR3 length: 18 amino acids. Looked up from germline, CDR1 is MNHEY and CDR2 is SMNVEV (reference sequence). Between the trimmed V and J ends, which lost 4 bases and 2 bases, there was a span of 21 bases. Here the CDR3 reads CASSSRTVSAAGNQPQHF. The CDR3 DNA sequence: TGTGCCAGCAGTTCCCGGACAGTTTCAGCGGCTGGCAATCAGCCCCAGCATTTT.

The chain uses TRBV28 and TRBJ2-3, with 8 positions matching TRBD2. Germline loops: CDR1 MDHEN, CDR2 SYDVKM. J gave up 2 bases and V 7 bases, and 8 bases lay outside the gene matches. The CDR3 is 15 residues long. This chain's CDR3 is CASTFSGDFTDTQYF. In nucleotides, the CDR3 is TGTGCCAGCACCTTTAGCGGGGATTTCACAGATACGCAGTATTTT.